This T cell receptor (beta chain) comes out of a study of blood T cells in healthy people across ages. Findings and caveats of the study: Calculation of diversity from one million T cells yielded estimates considered to be underestimates. Among long-lived donors, naive CD4+ cells were more numerous and diversity higher than in aged donors.

Then a second PCR, running roughly 7 to 11 cycles, was carried out with a sample-barcoded 5' primer and a J-beta primer mix. MiXCR, applied by TCRdb to the 5' RACE reads, yields one record per CDR3 protein. Of around 1,500,000 distinct CDR3 sequences in the sample, 42% were seen once. The J segment lost 0 bases and the V segment lost 3 bases, leaving 5 bases of the junction unmatched. The CDR3 covers 16 residues. Germline CDR1 is SNHLY and CDR2 is FYNNEI. This clonotype turned up a few times. The antigen is unknown. Sequences were obtained from blood. The chain couples TRBV2 to TRBJ2-1; TRBD2 matches 7 bases. The TCR sequence derives from a young woman in good health. CDR3 DNA sequence: TGTGCCAGCAGTGATACAGCGGGGCGCTCCTACAATGAGCAGTTCTTC. This sequence encodes CASSDTAGRSYNEQFF.